This section outlines one T cell receptor (beta chain) sequence together with its context. The antigen remains undetermined. The data are from a study of early T cells in non-severe SARS-CoV-2 infection. Overall study context: From unsorted whole blood, bulk RNA was sequenced, and the chains remained unpaired. The study, taken as a whole, reports: Using VDJdb, the matching emphasized anti-spike CD8 responses while missing private and CD4 specificities.

Trimming left V 1 base short and J 6 bases short, with 10 bases between. The germline CDR1 and CDR2 sequences are KGHSH and LQKENI. This CDR3 comprises 14 residues. Unique molecular identifier tags were affixed to discrete cDNA molecules. TCRdb ran MiXCR on the 5' RACE reads and lists one entry per CDR3 protein. The sample has some 100,000 distinct CDR3 sequences; approximately 14% are singletons. The material sequenced was whole blood. The chain has TRBV18 and TRBJ2-1; D remains ambiguous. The origin of this receptor is an adult who was a healthcare worker with PCR-confirmed SARS-CoV-2 infection or an uninfected control (not recorded which). This chain's CDR3 is CASSPRILFNEQFF. CDR3 coding DNA: TGTGCCAGCTCACCACGGATATTGTTCAATGAGCAGTTCTTC.